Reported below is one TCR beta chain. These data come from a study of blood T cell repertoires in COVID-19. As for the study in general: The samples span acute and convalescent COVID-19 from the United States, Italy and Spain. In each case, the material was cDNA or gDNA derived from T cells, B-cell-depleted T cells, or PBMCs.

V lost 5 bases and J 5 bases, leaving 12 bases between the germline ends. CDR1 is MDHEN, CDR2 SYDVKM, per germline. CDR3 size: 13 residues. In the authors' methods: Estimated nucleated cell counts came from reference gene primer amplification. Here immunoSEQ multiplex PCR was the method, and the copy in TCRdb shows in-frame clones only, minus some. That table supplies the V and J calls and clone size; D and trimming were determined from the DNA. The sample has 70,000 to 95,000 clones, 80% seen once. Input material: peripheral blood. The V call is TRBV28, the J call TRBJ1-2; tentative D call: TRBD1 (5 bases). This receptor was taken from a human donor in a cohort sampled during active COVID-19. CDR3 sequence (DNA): TGTGCCAGCAGTCAGGACGGGGGTTATGGCTACACCTTC. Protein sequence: CASSQDGGYGYTF.